The 29 T cell receptor beta chains given below trace back to one sample, sequenced in a study of beta chain features in type 1 diabetes. Study conclusions and caveats: In every one of the four CD4+ subsets, TCRB CDR3s were moderately but significantly shorter in Type 1 diabetes patients.

The isolated RNA, all of it, was reverse transcribed, so expressed TCRB transcripts were what got sequenced. The repertoire was sequenced with immunoSEQ multiplex PCR; TCRdb's copy has only in-frame clones and lacks some. The table has 200,000 to 300,000 clones, roughly 20% seen once. What these receptors recognize is not known. Sequencing input: naive CD4+ T cells from blood. These TCRs come from a woman in her forties with type 1 diabetes.

This clone was counted a few times. V is TRBV7-9 and J is TRBJ2-7; D gene uncertain. The CDR3 is 14 amino acids. The germline V gene has CDR1 SEHNR and CDR2 FQNEAQ (reference sequence). Trimming left V 2 bases short and J 6 bases short, with 14 bases between. CDR3 DNA sequence: TGTGCCAGCAGCTTATGGCAGGAAGAGACCGAGCAGTACTTC. It yields the protein CASSLWQEETEQYF.

This clone was recorded a few times. The chain combines TRBV9 with TRBJ1-5; D perhaps matches TRBD1 (5 bases). CDR3 length equals 14 residues. The V and J ends lost 3 bases and 2 bases respectively, with 9 bases between them. Per the germline V gene, CDR1 is SGDLS and CDR2 is YYNGEE. CDR3 coding DNA: TGTGCCAGCAGCGCCAGGGAAGGCAATCAGCCCCAGCATTTT. Its translation: CASSAREGNQPQHF.

In this sample, this clone turned up a few times. The genes are TRBV28 and TRBJ1-5; D is unresolved. From germline, CDR1 is MDHEN and CDR2 SYDVKM. This CDR3 region has 14 residues. The ends were cut back, 4 bases at V and 6 bases at J, with 13 bases in the middle. CDR3 residues: CASSSAELGQPQHF. CDR3 nucleotides: TGTGCCAGCAGTTCGGCGGAGTTAGGTCAGCCCCAGCATTTT.

This clone has only a few counts. The rearrangement links TRBV5-4 to TRBJ1-2, with 7 bases identical to TRBD1. This CDR3 is built from 14 residues. The V gene's germline CDR1 is SGHNT and CDR2 YYREEE (reference sequence). Trimming removed 3 bases from V and 4 bases from J; junction bases left unmatched: 6. CDR3 region: CASSYGQAPYGYTF. Written as DNA, the CDR3 is TGTGCCAGCAGCTATGGACAGGCCCCCTATGGCTACACCTTC.

The V call is TRBV29-1, the J call TRBJ2-3; the match to TRBD1 covers 9 bases. The CDR3 is 15 amino acids. The V segment lost 7 bases and the J segment 1 base; nucleotides outside the gene matches: 9. CDR1 is SQVTM, CDR2 ANQGSEA, per germline. The CDR3 bases are TGCAGCGCCGCGGGACAGGGCATCGGCACAGATACGCAGTATTTT. Protein: CSAAGQGIGTDTQYF.

The gene calls are TRBV19 and TRBJ1-3; D remains unclear. Germline V gene data show CDR1 as LNHDA and CDR2 as SQIVND (reference sequence). The CDR3 has 14 residues. V lost 5 bases and J lost 0, with 8 bases in between. The chain's CDR3 is CASSSPSSGNTIYF. CDR3 DNA: TGTGCCAGTAGTTCTCCGAGCTCTGGAAACACCATATATTTT.

The gene calls are TRBV5-4 and TRBJ2-7, with D perhaps TRBD2 (5 bases). V lost 3 bases and J lost 0, with 16 bases in between. The germline gives CDR1 SGHNT, CDR2 YYREEE (reference sequence). This CDR3 has 16 residues. CDR3 sequence (DNA): TGTGCCAGCAGCTACCCTGGACTGGAAAGCTCCTACGAGCAGTACTTC. Its translation is CASSYPGLESSYEQYF.

V gene TRBV6-5 combines with J gene TRBJ2-5; possible D gene TRBD2, 5 bases. V lost 2 bases and J 4 bases, leaving 5 bases between the germline ends. This CDR3 is built from 12 residues. Germline V lookup: CDR1 MNHEY, CDR2 SVGAGI. The DNA for the CDR3 is TGTGCCAGCAGTTACGAGGGAGAGACCCAGTACTTC. It yields the protein CASSYEGETQYF.

The chain carries TRBV10-3 and TRBJ2-1; 9 nucleotides agree with TRBD2. The CDR3 extends over 15 amino acids. V was pared by 2 bases and J by 9 bases, with 8 bases of the junction left unmatched. The V gene's germline CDR1 is ENHRY and CDR2 SYGVKD. The CDR3 DNA reads as TGTGCCATCAGTGAGGGTGGCGGGAGGGCCAGTGAGCAGTTCTTC. This codes for CAISEGGGRASEQFF.

This clone was found a few times. The chain links TRBV29-1 to TRBJ1-3; 9 bases fit TRBD1. V shed 6 bases, J shed 3 bases, and the junction held 6 bases outside the gene matches. There are 14 residues in the CDR3. Germline assignment: CDR1 SQVTM and CDR2 ANQGSEA. The CDR3 coding sequence is TGCAGCGTCGGGGACAGGGCTAATGGAAACACCATATATTTT. This codes for CSVGDRANGNTIYF. Supplemented by reference TRBV29-1 and TRBJ1-3, the full variable domain reads SAVISQKPSRDICQRGTSLTIQCQVDSQVTMMFWYRQQPGQSLTLIATANQGSEATYESGFVIDKFPISRPNLTFSTLTVSNMSPEDSSIYLCSVGDRANGNTIYFGEGSWLTVV.

This clone turned up a few times. The chain combines TRBV28 with TRBJ2-1; 8 bases fit TRBD2. Trimming cost V 8 bases and J 3 bases; bases outside gene matches: 6. The length of the CDR3 is 14 residues. Per germline, CDR1 MDHEN and CDR2 SYDVKM. CDR3 region: CASSLAEHYNEQFF. The CDR3 DNA follows: TGTGCCAGCTCACTAGCGGAGCACTACAATGAGCAGTTCTTC.

This clone was seen more than once but under ten times. V is TRBV7-3 and J is TRBJ2-1; the D is unclear. V shed 2 bases and J shed 5 bases, with 7 bases lying between them. Germline CDR1 and CDR2: SGHTA and FQGTGA. The CDR3 is made up of 13 amino acids. The CDR3 DNA reads TGTGCCAGCAGCTTAGGTCAGGACAATGAGCAGTTCTTC. Encoded protein: CASSLGQDNEQFF.

This clone has a handful of counts. The chain is built from TRBV29-1 and TRBJ2-3; 8 bases line up with TRBD1. Germline-derived CDR1 and CDR2 are SQVTM and ANQGSEA. This CDR3 spans 14 amino acids. After removal of 4 bases from V and 3 bases from J, the junction contained 6 bases not matched to a gene. The CDR3 nucleotides are TGCAGCGTTGTTACAGGGGGAAGAACAGATACGCAGTATTTT. This encodes CSVVTGGRTDTQYF.

The V gene is TRBV28, the J gene TRBJ2-5; 11 bases align to TRBD1. The germline V gene has CDR1 MDHEN and CDR2 SYDVKM. CDR3 length equals 15 residues. After removal of 4 bases from V and 5 bases from J, the junction contained 6 bases not matched to a gene. CDR3 amino acids: CASSSPGQGGETQYF. CDR3 in DNA: TGTGCCAGCAGTTCGCCGGGACAGGGGGGGGAGACCCAGTACTTC.

This clone has a handful of counts. The J gene is TRBJ1-5, the V gene TRBV18, with 7 bases matching TRBD1. The V segment lost 3 bases and the J segment 7 bases; nucleotides outside the gene matches: 6. The CDR3 is 14 residues long. Germline V gene sequence: CDR1 KGHSH, CDR2 LQKENI. The CDR3 loop is CASSPRQGRQPQHF. For the CDR3, the DNA is TGTGCCAGCTCACCGCGACAGGGCCGCCAGCCCCAGCATTTT.

The CDR3 DNA sequence: TGTGCCAGCAGCTTAGAAAGGGGGACAGATACGCAGTATTTT. This sequence encodes CASSLERGTDTQYF. The chain employs TRBV7-8 and TRBJ2-3, with D possibly matching TRBD1 (6 bases). Trimming removed 1 base from V and 3 bases from J, with 8 bases in between. This CDR3 has 14 residues. Germline lookup yields CDR1 SGHVS and CDR2 FQNEAQ.

This sequence joins TRBV7-7 and TRBJ2-5; no definite D call. The V gene lost 0 bases and the J gene lost 5 bases, with 10 bases spanning the gap. The CDR3 is made up of 14 amino acids. Germline CDR1 SSHAT, CDR2 FNYEAQ (reference sequence). CDR3 sequence (DNA): TGTGCCAGCAGCTTAGCGCCGGGTCCCGAGACCCAGTACTTC. Its protein is CASSLAPGPETQYF.

The rearrangement joins TRBV5-1 to TRBJ1-1; D is undetermined. The V end was cut by 7 bases, the J end by 1 base, with 5 bases between. In germline, CDR1 is SGHRS, CDR2 YFSETQ. There are 11 residues in the CDR3. The DNA for the CDR3 is TGCGCCAGCTCAGAGAACACTGAAGCTTTCTTT. Its protein is CASSENTEAFF.

The rearrangement links TRBV2 to TRBJ2-2, with 7 bases identical to TRBD1. The CDR3 spans 14 residues. J gave up 3 bases and V 5 bases, and 3 bases lay outside the gene matches. The germline V gene encodes CDR1 SNHLY and CDR2 FYNNEI. The CDR3 region is CASSPGTDTGELFF. CDR3 DNA: TGTGCCAGCAGTCCCGGGACAGACACCGGGGAGCTGTTTTTT.

This chain links TRBV10-3 with TRBJ1-1; 9 bases line up with TRBD1. CDR1 and CDR2 (germline): ENHRY, SYGVKD. Trimming took 0 bases from V and 7 from J; bases not matched to a gene: 9. There are 16 residues in the CDR3. The CDR3 DNA follows: TGTGCCATCAGTGAGTCGATTGGACAGGGGAGCGGTGAAGCTTTCTTT. This encodes CAISESIGQGSGEAFF.

In its sample, this clone was seen a few times. This sequence joins TRBV7-2 and TRBJ2-7; D not resolved. Germline CDR1 SGHTA, CDR2 FQGNSA. V lost 0 bases to trimming and J lost 0 bases, with 6 bases between them. This CDR3 comprises 14 residues. The CDR3 DNA reads TGTGCCAGCAGCTTAGCGCGGAGCTCCTACGAGCAGTACTTC. It encodes CASSLARSSYEQYF.

This chain uses TRBV9 with TRBJ1-5, with 12 bases matching TRBD1. Trimming cost V 4 bases and J 5 bases; bases outside gene matches: 13. CDR3 length: 18 amino acids. Germline CDR1 and CDR2: SGDLS and YYNGEE. The CDR3 sequence: CASSFLLPGQGADQPQHF. The CDR3 DNA sequence: TGTGCCAGCAGCTTCCTACTTCCGGGACAGGGGGCGGATCAGCCCCAGCATTTT.

The V and J genes are TRBV18 and TRBJ2-7, with 9 nucleotides matching TRBD1. This CDR3 is 14 amino acids long. In germline, CDR1 is KGHSH, CDR2 LQKENI. Losses at the gene ends were 8 bases for V and 3 bases for J; bases not matched to a gene: 8. The CDR3 spells CASAYGTGNYEQYF. The CDR3 coding sequence is TGTGCCAGCGCATACGGGACAGGGAACTACGAGCAGTACTTC. The entire variable domain, with the rest obtained from reference TRBV18 and TRBJ2-7, is as follows: NAGVMQNPRHLVRRRGQEARLRCSPMKGHSHVYWYRQLPEEGLKFMVYLQKENIIDESGMPKERFSAEFPKEGPSILRIQQVVRGDSAAYFCASAYGTGNYEQYFGPGTRLTVT.

This chain connects TRBV7-2 to TRBJ2-7; D gene uncertain. Per the germline V gene, CDR1 is SGHTA and CDR2 is FQGNSA. The V end lost 0 bases, the J end lost 2 bases, and 14 bases lay between the germline ends. There are 16 residues in the CDR3. The CDR3 DNA reads TGTGCCAGCAGCTTAGCGCATGCCAGCGCTCCCTACGAGCAGTACTTC. Its protein product is CASSLAHASAPYEQYF.

The rearrangement uses TRBV9 and TRBJ1-2; D gene uncertain. CDR1 and CDR2 from the germline V gene are SGDLS and YYNGEE. CDR3 length: 14 amino acids. V lost 2 bases to trimming and J lost 0 bases, with 8 bases between them. DNA for the CDR3: TGTGCCAGCAGCGTGGCCCTAGCTAACTATGGCTACACCTTC. It yields the protein CASSVALANYGYTF.

This clone was seen only a few times. The chain joins TRBV7-9 to TRBJ1-2; 12 nucleotides agree with TRBD1. Germline trimming cut 0 bases from V and 2 bases from J; bases unmatched to any gene: 4. There are 17 residues in the CDR3. Germline values: CDR1 SEHNR, CDR2 FQNEAQ (reference sequence). In nucleotides, the CDR3 is TGTGCCAGCAGCTTAGCGGGACAGGGGGCTCAGAACTATGGCTACACCTTC. Its protein product is CASSLAGQGAQNYGYTF.

J is TRBJ2-2 and V is TRBV29-1, with D unclear. The V end was cut by 2 bases, the J end by 5 bases, with 3 bases between. Germline assignment: CDR1 SQVTM and CDR2 ANQGSEA. The CDR3 has 11 amino acids. The CDR3 sequence: CSVERTGELFF. CDR3 nucleotides: TGCAGCGTTGAACGGACCGGGGAGCTGTTTTTT.

This chain links TRBV11-3 with TRBJ2-1; the match to TRBD2 covers 13 bases. From germline, CDR1 is SGHNT and CDR2 YENEEA. The J segment lost 9 bases and the V segment lost 0 bases, leaving 8 bases of the junction unmatched. This CDR3 is 17 amino acids long. DNA of the CDR3: TGTGCCAGCAGCTTAGATCGGGGGACTAGCGGGATTCGTGAGCAGTTCTTC. This sequence encodes CASSLDRGTSGIREQFF.

This clone came up a few times. This chain uses TRBV7-3 with TRBJ2-1, with D maybe TRBD1 (6 bases). CDR1 SGHTA and CDR2 FQGTGA come from the germline V gene. With 7 bases removed from V and 8 bases from J, the gap between germline ends came to 15 bases. This CDR3 has 13 amino acids. For the CDR3, the DNA is TGTGCCAGCAACAAAGGACAGCACCATGAGCAGTTCTTC. Translation: CASNKGQHHEQFF.